These 10 T cell receptor beta chains originate from one sample sequenced in a study of ipilimumab plus nivolumab after autologous stem cell transplantation (dated by TCRdb to the early 2020s). Library creation used the immunoSEQ multiplex PCR assay. Here the immuneACCESS table is served through TCRdb, limited to in-frame sequences with V and J called. Missing clones are a known gap in these copies; in checked studies unresolved V genes cover under half, and the rest lacks a known reason. In all, the sample holds about 5,000 clones, and around 73% of those were seen once. The biggest ten clones account for 28% of the sample. Sequenced material: PBMCs, taken in a trial of ipilimumab plus nivolumab as post-transplant consolidation. Receptors were obtained from a male donor with multiple myeloma.

The DNA of the CDR3 is TGTGCCAGCAGACGGACGGACCAGAACACCGGGGAGCTGTTTTTT. The encoded protein is CASRRTDQNTGELFF. This sequence joins TRBV2 and TRBJ2-2, with unresolved D. CDR3 size: 15 residues. CDR1 is SNHLY and CDR2 is FYNNEI in the germline V gene. V lost 6 bases and J lost 1, with 12 bases in between.

The V call is TRBV10-1, the J call TRBJ2-5, with D unresolved. Germline lookup yields CDR1 WNHNN and CDR2 SYGVQD (reference sequence). The length of the CDR3 is 13 residues. V was clipped by 2 bases and J by 0 bases, with 4 bases between them. CDR3: CASSEDYQETQYF. The CDR3 DNA is TGCGCCAGCAGTGAGGACTACCAAGAGACCCAGTACTTC.

The chain has TRBV7-6 and TRBJ2-7; TRBD1 matches at 11 bases. Losses at the gene ends were 5 bases for V and 3 bases for J; bases not matched to a gene: 6. CDR1 is SGHVS and CDR2 is FNYEAQ in the germline V gene. This CDR3 spans 15 amino acids. CDR3 in amino acids: CASSAGQGVFYEQYF. CDR3 nucleotide sequence: TGTGCCAGCAGCGCGGGACAGGGGGTATTCTACGAGCAGTACTTC.

A single count supports this clone. This chain links TRBV6-8 with TRBJ2-7; TRBD2 might be the D (5 bases). V shed 0 bases and J shed 1 base, with 10 bases lying between them. This CDR3 is built from 15 residues. Germline loops: CDR1 MNHGY, CDR2 SAAAGT. CDR3 DNA: TGTGCCAGCAGTTACTCTCTGGGAGTGTCCTACGAGCAGTACTTC. Protein: CASSYSLGVSYEQYF.

This clone has more than one count but fewer than ten. V is TRBV14 and J is TRBJ2-1, with D unclear. Trimming left V 1 base short and J 5 bases short, with 12 bases between. CDR1 SGHDN and CDR2 FVKESK come from the germline V gene. CDR3 length: 15 amino acids. CDR3 nucleotides: TGTGCCAGCAGCCAAGGCGCGGCCCCAAACAATGAGCAGTTCTTC. This codes for CASSQGAAPNNEQFF.

The chain combines TRBV7-9 with TRBJ2-7, with 7 bases lining up with TRBD1. Per germline, CDR1 SEHNR and CDR2 FQNEAQ (reference sequence). The junction had 14 bases not matched to a gene; V was cut back by 3 bases and J by 3 bases. The CDR3 is 17 residues long. The CDR3 loop reads CASSLYVPRQGNYEQYF. The CDR3 coding sequence is TGTGCCAGCAGCTTGTATGTTCCGAGACAGGGTAACTACGAGCAGTACTTC.

The chain links TRBV2 to TRBJ2-3, with D perhaps being TRBD1 or TRBD2 (6 bases each). Germline CDR1 is SNHLY and CDR2 is FYNNEI. Trimming took 6 bases from V and 0 from J, leaving 10 bases between them. The CDR3 spans 14 residues. The CDR3 loop reads CASRGGTSTDTQYF. The DNA for the CDR3 is TGTGCCAGCAGGGGGGGCACTAGCACAGATACGCAGTATTTT. The variable domain in full, with the rest retrieved from reference TRBV2 and TRBJ2-3, is EPEVTQTPSHQVTQMGQEVILRCVPISNHLYFYWYRQILGQKVEFLVSFYNNEISEKSEIFDDQFSVERPDGSNFTLKIRSTKLEDSAMYFCASRGGTSTDTQYFGPGTRLTVL.

As to this clone: This same CDR3 is encoded by further DNA sequences in the sample. The chain carries TRBV4-3 and TRBJ2-7, with D possibly TRBD2 on 6 matching bases. Germline assignment: CDR1 LGHNA and CDR2 YSLEER. Trimming left V 3 bases short and J 4 bases short, with 19 bases between. The CDR3 is made up of 16 amino acids. The CDR3 DNA sequence: TGCGCCAGCAGCCAGGAGGGGACTTCCTTTCCTTACGAGCAGTACTTC. Translated, it gives CASSQEGTSFPYEQYF.

Comment on this clone: It is unclear where the CDR3 begins or ends on the DNA, so no DNA is shown, and the CDR3 is as TCRdb lists it. The rearrangement links TRBV28 to TRBJ2-1; TRBD1 reflects the table's D call only, with no check against the DNA. The CDR3 numbers 22 amino acids, ends counted. Germline CDR1 is MDHEN and CDR2 is SYDVKM. The CDR3 sequence: CAVPMSSSSGQGHGSIPNEQFF.

The rearrangement uses TRBV5-4 and TRBJ1-2, with D uncertain. Trimming removed 3 bases at V and 2 bases at J, with 11 bases between. The CDR3 runs 14 residues. The germline gives CDR1 SGHNT, CDR2 YYREEE (reference sequence). CDR3 DNA: TGTGCCAGCAGCTCCCCGAAGGGAAACTATGGCTACACCTTC. It translates to CASSSPKGNYGYTF.